This T cell receptor (beta chain) was sequenced for a study of vaccination and CD4 T cells after COVID-19. The Oncomine TCR Beta short-read assay sequenced DNA from cultured CD4+ T cells. TCRdb processed the PCR reads anew with MiXCR; each CDR3 protein has one entry. The table includes 10,000 to 15,000 distinct CDR3 sequences, approximately 60% detected once. As concerns this clonotype: Its cognate antigen is unknown.

Stated treatment: roughly ten-day PBMC culture with coronavirus spike peptide pools or control peptides (ViraFEST assay). CDR1 DFQATT and CDR2 SNEGSKA come from the germline V gene (reference sequence). The junction had 7 bases not matched to a gene; V was cut back by 2 bases and J by 9 bases. This CDR3 is 15 amino acids long. This chain connects TRBV20-1 to TRBJ2-1; 13 bases fit TRBD2. Source material: CD4+ T cells from blood, cultured in vitro. The TCR sequence derives from a human donor who had recovered from COVID-19. CDR3 coding DNA: TGCAGTGCTAGACTAGGGACTAGCGGGATTTCTGAGCAGTTCTTC. Protein product: CSARLGTSGISEQFF.